This T cell receptor beta chain was sequenced for a study of OX40 agonist ivuxolimab in advanced cancers. Looking at the study overall: Hepatocellular carcinoma, melanoma, renal cell or head and neck cancer affected the dose-escalation patients. Previous treatment with anti-PD-1, anti-PD-L1 or anti-CTLA-4 therapy was allowed; over 35% had received some.

Trimming cost V 1 base and J 2 bases, with 4 bases left between them. CDR1 is SGHTA and CDR2 is FQGNSA in the germline V gene. CDR3 length: 13 residues. As regards this clone: Its matching antigen is unknown.

Repertoires were generated with immunoSEQ multiplex PCR, while TCRdb's copy carries only in-frame clones and drops some. The sample yields over 85,000 clones, about 86% seen once. Study-wide results and caveats: Compared with CD4+, CD8+ T cells on average had more expanded clones.

The sequences come from CD4+ or CD8+ T cells sorted from blood, collected in a trial of the OX40 agonist ivuxolimab. The J gene is TRBJ2-3, the V gene TRBV7-2, with D uncertain. This receptor was taken from an adult with an advanced solid tumor such as melanoma, head and neck, liver or kidney cancer. The CDR3 reads CASSLVYTDTQYF. CDR3 sequence (DNA): TGTGCCAGCAGCTTAGTCTACACAGATACGCAGTATTTT.